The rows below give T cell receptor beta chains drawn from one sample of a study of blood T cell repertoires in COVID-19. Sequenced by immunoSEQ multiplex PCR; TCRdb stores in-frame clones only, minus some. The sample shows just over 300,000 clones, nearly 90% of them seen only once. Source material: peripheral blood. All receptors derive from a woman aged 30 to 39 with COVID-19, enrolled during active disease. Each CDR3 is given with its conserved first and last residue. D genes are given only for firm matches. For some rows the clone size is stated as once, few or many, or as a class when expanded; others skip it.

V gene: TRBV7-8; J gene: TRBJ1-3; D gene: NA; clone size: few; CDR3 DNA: TGTGCCAGCAGCTTAGTGGCGAGGAACACCATATATTTT; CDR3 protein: CASSLVARNTIYF
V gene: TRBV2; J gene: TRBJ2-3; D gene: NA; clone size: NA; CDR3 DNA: TGTGCCAGCAGTATCGAACAGGGAACAGATACGCAGTATTTT; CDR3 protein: CASSIEQGTDTQYF
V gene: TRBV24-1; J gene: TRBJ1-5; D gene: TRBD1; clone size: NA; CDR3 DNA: TGTGCCGTCGGGACAGGGGTACAGCCCCAGCATTTT; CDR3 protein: CAVGTGVQPQHF
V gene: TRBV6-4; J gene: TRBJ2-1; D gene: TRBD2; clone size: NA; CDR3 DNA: TGTGCCAGCAGTGAGCAGGGAGGGGTCAATGAGCAGTTCTTC; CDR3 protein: CASSEQGGVNEQFF
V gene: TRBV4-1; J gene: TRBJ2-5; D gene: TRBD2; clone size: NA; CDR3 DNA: TGCGCCAGCAGCCTCCGGACTAGCGGGGAGACCCAGTACTTC; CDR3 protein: CASSLRTSGETQYF
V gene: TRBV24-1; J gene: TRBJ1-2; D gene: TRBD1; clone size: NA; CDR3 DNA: TGTGCCACCAGTGATTTTAAGACAGGGGGAGGCTACACCTTC; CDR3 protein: CATSDFKTGGGYTF
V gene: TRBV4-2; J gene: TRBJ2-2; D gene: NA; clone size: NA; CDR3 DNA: TGTGCCAGCAGCCAAGAGGTCCCACAGGGAACGACCGGGGAGCTGTTTTTT; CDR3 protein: CASSQEVPQGTTGELFF
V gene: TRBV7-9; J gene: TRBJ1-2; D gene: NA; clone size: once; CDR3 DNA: TGTGCCAGCAGCTTAGGGTCGGGGAATCCGGTTGGGAACTATGGCTACACCTTC; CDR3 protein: CASSLGSGNPVGNYGYTF
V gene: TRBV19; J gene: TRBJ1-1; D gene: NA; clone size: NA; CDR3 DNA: TGTGCCAGTAAGGGAGGCACTGAAGCTTTCTTT; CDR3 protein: CASKGGTEAFF
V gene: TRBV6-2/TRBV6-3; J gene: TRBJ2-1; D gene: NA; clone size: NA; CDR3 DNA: TGTGCCAGCAGTTACGACTTGAGCTCCTACAATGAGCAGTTCTTC; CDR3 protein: CASSYDLSSYNEQFF
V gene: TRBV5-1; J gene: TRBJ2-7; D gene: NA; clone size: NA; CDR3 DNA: TGCGCCAGCAAGGACTCCCGCGACTACGAGCAGTACTTC; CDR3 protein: CASKDSRDYEQYF
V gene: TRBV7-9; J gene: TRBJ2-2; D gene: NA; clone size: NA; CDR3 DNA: TGTGCCAGCCACAAGACGGGGGGCAGCACCGGGGAGCTGTTTTTT; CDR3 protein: CASHKTGGSTGELFF
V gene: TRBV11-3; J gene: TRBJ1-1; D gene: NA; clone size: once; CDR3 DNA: TGTGCCAGCAGCTCGTCTACGGGTTCTTCTGAAGCTTTCTTT; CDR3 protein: CASSSSTGSSEAFF
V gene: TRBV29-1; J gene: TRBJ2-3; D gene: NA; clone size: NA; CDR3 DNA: TGCAGCGGGTTAGCGCGAGATACGCAGTATTTT; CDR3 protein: CSGLARDTQYF
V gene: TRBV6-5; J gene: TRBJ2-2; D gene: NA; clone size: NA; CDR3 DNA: TGTGCCAGCAGCCCCGCAGGGATGCACACCGGGGAGCTGTTTTTT; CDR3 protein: CASSPAGMHTGELFF
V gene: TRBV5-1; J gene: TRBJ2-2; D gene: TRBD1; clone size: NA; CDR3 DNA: TGCGCCAGCGGGCGGGACAGGGCGAACACCGGGGAGCTGTTTTTT; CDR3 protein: CASGRDRANTGELFF
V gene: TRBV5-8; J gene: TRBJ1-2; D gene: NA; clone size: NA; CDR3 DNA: TGTGCCAGCAGCCGAGAGGGGGTCCCCAACTATGGCTACACCTTC; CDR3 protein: CASSREGVPNYGYTF